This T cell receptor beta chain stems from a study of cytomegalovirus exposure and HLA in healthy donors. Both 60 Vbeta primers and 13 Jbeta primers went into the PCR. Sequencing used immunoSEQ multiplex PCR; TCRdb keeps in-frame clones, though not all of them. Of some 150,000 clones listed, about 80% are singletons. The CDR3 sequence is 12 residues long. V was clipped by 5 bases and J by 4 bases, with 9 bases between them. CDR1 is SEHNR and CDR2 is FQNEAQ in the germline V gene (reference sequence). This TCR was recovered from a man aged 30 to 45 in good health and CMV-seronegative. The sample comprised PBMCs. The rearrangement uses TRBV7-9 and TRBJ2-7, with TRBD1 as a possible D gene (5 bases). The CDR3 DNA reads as TGTGCCAGCAGCCTGCAGGGATACGAGCAGTACTTC. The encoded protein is CASSLQGYEQYF.